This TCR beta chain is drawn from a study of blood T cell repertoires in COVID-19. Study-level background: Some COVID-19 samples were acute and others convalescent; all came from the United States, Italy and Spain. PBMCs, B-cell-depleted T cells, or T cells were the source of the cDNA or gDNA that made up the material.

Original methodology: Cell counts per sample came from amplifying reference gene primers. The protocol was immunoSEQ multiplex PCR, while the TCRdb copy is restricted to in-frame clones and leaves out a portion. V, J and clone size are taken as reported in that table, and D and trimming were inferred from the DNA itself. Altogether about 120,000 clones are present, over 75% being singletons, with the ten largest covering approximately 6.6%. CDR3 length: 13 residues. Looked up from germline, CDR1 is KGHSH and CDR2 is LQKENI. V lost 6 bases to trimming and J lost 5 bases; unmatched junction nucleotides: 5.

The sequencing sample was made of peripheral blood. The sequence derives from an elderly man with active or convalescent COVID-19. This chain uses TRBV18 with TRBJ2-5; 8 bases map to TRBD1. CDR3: CASSPDREETQYF. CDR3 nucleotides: TGTGCCAGCTCTCCGGACAGGGAGGAGACCCAGTACTTC.